This T cell receptor beta chain originates from a study of CD8 T cells in Susac syndrome. RNA was extracted with the RNeasy kit, and a quantity of roughly 0.45 to 1 ug was reverse transcribed using random hexamers. immunoSEQ multiplex PCR amplified TCR beta CDR3 across 54 Vbeta, 13 Jbeta. One entry per CDR3 protein, called by TCRdb with MiXCR from the immunoSEQ multiplex PCR reads. Among 150,000 or so distinct CDR3 sequences listed, 95% were seen once. V was pared by 6 bases and J by 4 bases, with 3 bases of the junction left unmatched. Germline CDR1 is MDHEN and CDR2 is SYDVKM. The CDR3 is 13 residues long.

Sequencing was carried out using CD4+ T cells from PBMCs. The receptor was derived from a human donor with Susac syndrome. This sequence joins TRBV28 and TRBJ2-5, with 9 bases matching TRBD1. The CDR3 bases are TGTGCCAGCAGGACAGGGGGGGGAGAGACCCAGTACTTC. It yields the protein CASRTGGGETQYF.